This T cell receptor beta chain comes out of a study of shared clonotypes between healthy human individuals. Study in general: The donor pool was made up of two women and a few men aged 18 to 49.

This clone is a singleton in its sample. Positive CCR7 selection of CD45RO-negative cells yielded the naive CD8 cells, and terminally differentiated effector memory CD45RA+ cells were excluded. Among the donors, all were Caucasian adults who lived in Nashville, Tennessee. Deep was the level used in running the assay. Clones were sequenced by immunoSEQ multiplex PCR, and TCRdb holds only the in-frame ones, with some missing. Of some 2 million clones listed, roughly 94% are singletons. Trimming pared 6 bases from V and 2 bases from J, leaving 15 bases between. The CDR3 is 15 amino acids. From germline, CDR1 is KGHSH and CDR2 LQKENI.

Input material: naive CD8+ T cells sorted from blood. The sequence came from a young man in good health. The gene calls are TRBV18 and TRBJ2-3; possible D gene TRBD1, 6 bases. CDR3 nucleotide sequence: TGTGCCAGCTCCCATAAGGGACATTACACAGATACGCAGTATTTT. Translating it yields CASSHKGHYTDTQYF.